The rows below give T cell receptor beta chains drawn from one sample of a study of CD8 T cells in ankylosing spondylitis. In TCRdb, the 5' RACE reads were re-called with MiXCR into one record per CDR3 protein. The sample records around 140,000 distinct CDR3 sequences, roughly a sixth being singletons. Sequenced input: blood, either unsorted or a sorted T cell fraction (not recorded which). The receptors originated from a male donor with ankylosing spondylitis. Both conserved end residues are part of each CDR3. D genes are given only for firm matches. Expanded clones get a size class; other rows say once, few or many, or leave the size out.

CDR3nt,CDR3aa,v_gene,abundance,d_gene,j_gene
TGTGCCAGCAGCCAAGAAGAGCGGGAGGTCTACAATGAGCAGTTCTTC,CASSQEEREVYNEQFF,TRBV4-2,-,TRBD2,TRBJ2-1
TGTGCCAGCAGTGAAGCGTGGGCAGGGGGCGCGTGGGGGGAGCTGTTTTTT,CASSEAWAGGAWGELFF,TRBV6-1,few,TRBD1,TRBJ2-2
TGTGCCAGCAGCTTGGACAAAATGAACACTGAAGCTTTCTTT,CASSLDKMNTEAFF,TRBV5-6,few,-,TRBJ1-1
TGCAGTGCTCTATCGGGGATCTACGAGCAGTACTTC,CSALSGIYEQYF,TRBV20-1,few,-,TRBJ2-7
TGCAGCGTCACGGGGGGGGTTAGCGGTACCTACGAGCAGTACTTC,CSVTGGVSGTYEQYF,TRBV29-1,few,TRBD2,TRBJ2-7
TGTGCCAGCAGCCTATTGGCGGGGGGCGACACCGGGGAGCTGTTCTTT,CASSLLAGGDTGELFF,TRBV9,-,TRBD2,TRBJ2-2
TGTGCCAGCAGTCCAAACCGGGGGGGCCTAATCACAGATACGCAGTATTTT,CASSPNRGGLITDTQYF,TRBV12-3/TRBV12-4,-,TRBD2,TRBJ2-3
TGTGCCAGCACCCCTTTGGCGGGAGGGGATAATGAGCAGTTCTTC,CASTPLAGGDNEQFF,TRBV7-2,many,TRBD2,TRBJ2-1
TGCAGCGTTGTTGAGGGATTGGAACCTACGCAGTATTTT,CSVVEGLEPTQYF,TRBV29-1,many,-,TRBJ2-3
TGTGCCAGCAGCTTACGGATCCCTAGCGGGTTTAATGAGCAGTTCTTC,CASSLRIPSGFNEQFF,TRBV7-2,once,TRBD2,TRBJ2-1
TGTGCCAGCAGTTACGCAGCGCGGGGTACGCAGTATTTT,CASSYAARGTQYF,TRBV6-6,few,-,TRBJ2-3
TGTGCCAGCAGTTTCTCGCAGAGCACAGATACGCAGTATTTT,CASSFSQSTDTQYF,TRBV27,-,-,TRBJ2-3
TGTGCCAGCAGCCGCCTCCCCAGCCTCACAGATACGCAGTATTTT,CASSRLPSLTDTQYF,TRBV21-1,-,-,TRBJ2-3
TGTGCCATCAGCCTAGGAGGGTTTCTGTACGAGCAGTACTTC,CAISLGGFLYEQYF,TRBV10-3,-,-,TRBJ2-7
TGCGCCAGCAGCCAAGTCCGGAACAATGAGCAGTTCTTC,CASSQVRNNEQFF,TRBV4-3,-,-,TRBJ2-1
TGTGCCAGCAGCCAAACGGGACGATACAATGAGCAGTTCTTC,CASSQTGRYNEQFF,TRBV14,few,-,TRBJ2-1
TGTGCCAGCAGCGGAGCGGGACTAGCGGGAGACGGTGAGCAGTTCTTC,CASSGAGLAGDGEQFF,TRBV7-9,-,TRBD2,TRBJ2-1
TGTGCCAGCAGTTTTGGCGGCATGAACACTGAAGCTTTCTTT,CASSFGGMNTEAFF,TRBV12-3/TRBV12-4,many,-,TRBJ1-1
TGCAGCGGAAACGGGAGAGGTGAGCAGTTCTTC,CSGNGRGEQFF,TRBV29-1,many,-,TRBJ2-1
TGTGCCGCCACCCCAAAATCCGGGACTCCCCACGAGCAGTACTTC,CAATPKSGTPHEQYF,TRBV24-1,-,-,TRBJ2-7
TGTGCCAGCAGTATTGGGGGCACTGAAGCTTTCTTT,CASSIGGTEAFF,TRBV6-5,few,-,TRBJ1-1
TGTGCCAGCAGCAAGAGGGGCCCGCACAGGGTAGCGCCCGAGGAGGAGGGGGAGCTGTTTTTT,CASSKRGPHRVAPEEEGELFF,TRBV21-1,many,-,TRBJ2-2
TGTGCCAGCAGTTTTGGAAGTATCGGAAACACCATATATTTT,CASSFGSIGNTIYF,TRBV12-3/TRBV12-4,many,-,TRBJ1-3
TGTGCCAGCAGTTTAGGGAGGGGGCTCTACAATGAGCAGTTCTTC,CASSLGRGLYNEQFF,TRBV27,few,-,TRBJ2-1
TGCAGCGCCGAGGGAGTAGCGGGAAGGTACAATGAGCAGTTCTTC,CSAEGVAGRYNEQFF,TRBV29-1,few,TRBD2,TRBJ2-1
TGTGCCAGCAGCCAAGGTAGTATGGTAGCGGGAGTGGAGACCCAGTACTTC,CASSQGSMVAGVETQYF,TRBV3-1,few,TRBD2,TRBJ2-5
TGCGCCAGCAGCTTGCAGGTGGGACGGTCACCCCTCCACTTT,CASSLQVGRSPLHF,TRBV5-1,-,-,TRBJ1-6
TGTGCCAGCTCACCACAAAGAGGCCCCCTCTACGAGCAGTACTTC,CASSPQRGPLYEQYF,TRBV18,-,-,TRBJ2-7
TGTGCCAGCGACCGCGCCAATGAGCAGTTCTTC,CASDRANEQFF,TRBV28,-,-,TRBJ2-1
TGTGCCAGCAGCTTAGCCCGGCGGCAGGGCTACGAGCAGTACTTC,CASSLARRQGYEQYF,TRBV7-8,-,-,TRBJ2-7
TGTGCCAGCAGTTACTCGATTTATAGCGGGGCCTACAATGAGCAGTTCTTC,CASSYSIYSGAYNEQFF,TRBV6-5,few,TRBD2,TRBJ2-1
TGTGCCAGCAGCAAAGCGGAAGCGGGAGGCTCCTACGAGCAGTACTTC,CASSKAEAGGSYEQYF,TRBV21-1,few,-,TRBJ2-7
TGTGCCAGCAGCCAAATAGCGGGAGGACCAGATACGCAGTATTTT,CASSQIAGGPDTQYF,TRBV13,-,TRBD2,TRBJ2-3
TGTGCCAGCAGTTTGTGGGAAAAACTGTTTTTT,CASSLWEKLFF,TRBV28,-,-,TRBJ1-4
TGCGCCAGCAGCCACCCTAGGGAGAGGGCTAGAGAGACCCAGTACTTC,CASSHPRERARETQYF,TRBV4-1,-,-,TRBJ2-5
TGTGCCAGCAGTTACTTTACAGGGGGCAGCTCCTACGAGCAGTACTTC,CASSYFTGGSSYEQYF,TRBV6-5,few,TRBD1,TRBJ2-7
TGTGCCAGCAGTCGATTTCAGGGTCCACCCCTCCACTTT,CASSRFQGPPLHF,TRBV11-2,many,-,TRBJ1-6
TGCAGTGCTAGATTGGGGGCGGGAGGGCCTGTGGATGAGCAGTTCTTC,CSARLGAGGPVDEQFF,TRBV20-1,-,TRBD2,TRBJ2-1
TGTGCCAGCAGTGATCTTGGGGAGCAGTACTTC,CASSDLGEQYF,TRBV2,-,-,TRBJ2-7
TGCAGCGTCCTTTACGGCCTTAGCTCCTACAATGAGCAGTTCTTC,CSVLYGLSSYNEQFF,TRBV29-1,many,-,TRBJ2-1
TGCAGTGCTAGGGTACACGGACTAGCGGGAGACTATGAGCAGTTCTTC,CSARVHGLAGDYEQFF,TRBV20-1,-,TRBD2,TRBJ2-1
TGTGCTCCCGGGCCCCGGACTAGCGGGGGCTACGAGCAGTACTTC,CAPGPRTSGGYEQYF,TRBV6-4,-,TRBD2,TRBJ2-7
TGTGCCAGCAGACCAACAGTTGGACACAATGAGCAGTTCTTC,CASRPTVGHNEQFF,TRBV27,-,-,TRBJ2-1
TGTGCCAGCAGCCAAGGTGTCTACGAGCAGTACTTC,CASSQGVYEQYF,TRBV16,many,-,TRBJ2-7
TGTGCCAGCAGCGGTATCATAGGGACCGGATTACTAAGCTCCTACAATGAGCAGTTCTTC,CASSGIIGTGLLSSYNEQFF,TRBV7-8,-,-,TRBJ2-1
TGTGCCAGCACCTTGCTTACAGGGGTTGAGGGGGATACGCAGTATTTT,CASTLLTGVEGDTQYF,TRBV5-6,-,TRBD1,TRBJ2-3